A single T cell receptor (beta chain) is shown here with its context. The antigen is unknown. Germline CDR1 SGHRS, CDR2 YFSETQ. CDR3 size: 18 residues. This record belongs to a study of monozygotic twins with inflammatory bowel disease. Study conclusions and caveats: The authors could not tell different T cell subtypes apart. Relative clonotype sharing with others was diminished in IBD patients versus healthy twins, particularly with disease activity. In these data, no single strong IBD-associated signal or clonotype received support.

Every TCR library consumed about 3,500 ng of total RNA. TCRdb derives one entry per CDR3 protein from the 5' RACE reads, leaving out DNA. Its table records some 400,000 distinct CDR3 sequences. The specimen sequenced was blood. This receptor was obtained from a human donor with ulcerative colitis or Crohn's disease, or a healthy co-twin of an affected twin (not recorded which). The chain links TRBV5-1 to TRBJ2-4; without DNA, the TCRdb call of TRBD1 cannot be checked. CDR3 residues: CASSLGDRGPLAKNIQYF.